Listed here are 16 T cell receptor beta chains from one sample, sequenced in a study of T cell repertoires in cytomegalovirus infection. In TCRdb, the reads were re-called with MiXCR into one record per CDR3 protein. The table shows just over 300,000 distinct CDR3 sequences, with roughly 15% occurring only once. Sequenced: PBMCs. Every receptor here comes from a human donor in good health (CMV status not recorded). Some clones in this sample may be carry-over from other donors' samples.

This clonotype was seen a few times. CDR3: CASSLRLAAGGYTF. The CDR3, as DNA: TGTGCCAGCAGCTTACGATTGGCAGCAGGTGGCTACACCTTC. This chain uses TRBV7-9 with TRBJ1-2; D is ambiguous. The CDR3 length is 14 residues. Trimming took off 2 bases at V and 7 bases at J, with 14 bases between the two ends. Germline-derived CDR1 and CDR2 are SEHNR and FQNEAQ (reference sequence).

The chain links TRBV20-1 to TRBJ2-7; D may be TRBD1 (6 bases). The germline CDR1 and CDR2 sequences are DFQATT and SNEGSKA (reference sequence). The CDR3 is 15 amino acids. The germline V and J ends were trimmed by 1 base and 0 bases, with 13 bases remaining between them. The CDR3 nucleotides read TGCAGTGCTAGAGCTGGGACATCGGGCTCCTACGAGCAGTACTTC. It codes for CSARAGTSGSYEQYF.

This clonotype was detected a few times. The chain employs TRBV20-1 and TRBJ1-4; D is unresolved. Germline V gene data show CDR1 as DFQATT and CDR2 as SNEGSKA (reference sequence). The CDR3 contains 15 residues. The V end was cut by 2 bases, the J end by 6 bases, with 16 bases between. As DNA, the CDR3 is TGCAGTGCTAGAAACTGGCGGGTTGGAGATGAAAAACTGTTTTTT. It specifies CSARNWRVGDEKLFF.

The chain employs TRBV18 and TRBJ2-1; TRBD1 might be the D (5 bases). Germline CDR1 reads KGHSH; CDR2 reads LQKENI. Trimming took off 4 bases at V and 7 bases at J, with 14 bases between the two ends. The CDR3 has 14 residues. In DNA, the CDR3 is TGTGCCAGCTCACTATCCTCGGACACAAATGAGCAGTTCTTC. Amino acids: CASSLSSDTNEQFF.

The rearrangement joins TRBV20-1 to TRBJ2-1, with a possible D match to TRBD1 (5 bases). Germline V gene data show CDR1 as DFQATT and CDR2 as SNEGSKA (reference sequence). The germline V and J ends were trimmed by 2 bases and 5 bases, with 10 bases remaining between them. The CDR3 contains 13 residues. CDR3 DNA sequence: TGCAGTGCTAGACAGGGCCTAAACAATGAGCAGTTCTTC. Protein sequence: CSARQGLNNEQFF.

The table lists this clonotype with many counts. As DNA, the CDR3 is TGTGCCAGCAGTCGACAGGGATACTCCTACGAGCAGTACTTC. Translated: CASSRQGYSYEQYF. The chain joins TRBV28 to TRBJ2-7; 7 nucleotides agree with TRBD1. The germline gives CDR1 MDHEN, CDR2 SYDVKM. V gave up 5 bases and J gave up 0 bases; unmatched junction bases: 4. This CDR3 is 14 amino acids long.

This clonotype was counted at least ten times. The chain couples TRBV27 to TRBJ1-4; 7 positions agree with TRBD1. Germline CDR1 and CDR2: MNHEY and SMNVEV (reference sequence). This CDR3 has 17 residues. Trimming took 5 bases from V and 5 from J; bases not matched to a gene: 14. The CDR3 bases are TGTGCCAGCAGTCCTTCAGCAGGAGGGGGCGAGAATGAAAAACTGTTTTTT. Translation gives CASSPSAGGGENEKLFF. Combining the CDR3 with reference TRBV27 and TRBJ1-4 gives the whole variable domain EAQVTQNPRYLITVTGKKLTVTCSQNMNHEYMSWYRQDPGLGLRQIYYSMNVEVTDKGDVPEGYKVSRKEKRNFPLILESPSPNQTSLYFCASSPSAGGGENEKLFFGSGTQLSVL.

The chain employs TRBV5-4 and TRBJ2-4; 8 bases agree with TRBD2. CDR1 SGHNT and CDR2 YYREEE come from the germline V gene (reference sequence). The length of the CDR3 is 16 residues. After removal of 3 bases from V and 0 bases from J, the junction contained 5 bases not matched to a gene. As DNA, the CDR3 is TGTGCCAGCAGCTCGGGCGGGGGGCAAGCCAAAAACATTCAGTACTTC. This encodes CASSSGGGQAKNIQYF. The full variable domain, with the rest looked up from reference TRBV5-4 and TRBJ2-4, is ETGVTQSPTHLIKTRGQQVTLRCSSQSGHNTVSWYQQALGQGPQFIFQYYREEENGRGNFPPRFSGLQFPNYSSELNVNALELDDSALYLCASSSGGGQAKNIQYFGAGTRLSVL.

The chain employs TRBV4-1 and TRBJ2-7, with 11 bases identical to TRBD1. Germline values: CDR1 MGHRA, CDR2 YSYEKL. Trimming cost V 3 bases and J 4 bases; bases outside gene matches: 5. CDR3 length equals 15 residues. The CDR3 reads CASSHPGQGDYEQYF. The CDR3 DNA reads as TGCGCCAGCAGCCACCCGGGACAGGGGGATTACGAGCAGTACTTC.

This clonotype was detected ten times or more. The chain is built from TRBV7-2 and TRBJ2-1; 9 nucleotides match TRBD2. The CDR3 sequence is 15 residues long. Germline assignment: CDR1 SGHTA and CDR2 FQGNSA. V gave up 1 base and J gave up 9 bases; unmatched junction bases: 7. The CDR3 region has the DNA TGTGCCAGCAGCTTAGTTGCGGGGGGGCGACGTGAGCAGTTCTTC. Its translation is CASSLVAGGRREQFF.

Only a few counts were recorded for this clonotype. The chain employs TRBV5-4 and TRBJ2-3; TRBD2 agrees at 10 bases. Germline CDR1 and CDR2: SGHNT and YYREEE (reference sequence). The CDR3 extends over 16 amino acids. J was trimmed by 3 bases and V by 1 base; bases with no gene match: 5. Here the CDR3 reads CASSLWLAGVTDTQYF. The CDR3 DNA sequence: TGTGCCAGCAGCTTGTGGCTAGCGGGGGTAACAGATACGCAGTATTTT.

This clonotype occurred a few times. The V gene is TRBV20-1, the J gene TRBJ2-1; 7 bases line up with TRBD2. With V trimmed by 8 bases and J by 5 bases, 12 bases remained unmatched. The germline CDR1 and CDR2 sequences are DFQATT and SNEGSKA (reference sequence). The CDR3 is made up of 14 amino acids. The chain's CDR3 is CSPSGGKADNEQFF. CDR3 nucleotides: TGCAGTCCTTCGGGGGGTAAGGCGGACAATGAGCAGTTCTTC.

This clonotype was found many times. This chain links TRBV6-1 with TRBJ1-6, with no clear D. With 7 bases removed from V and 4 bases from J, the gap between germline ends came to 8 bases. The CDR3 spans 13 residues. Germline V gives CDR1 MNHNS, CDR2 SASEGT. CDR3 protein: CASTLDYNSPLHF. The CDR3 DNA follows: TGTGCCAGCACCCTAGATTATAATTCACCCCTCCACTTT.

This clonotype showed up just a few times. The chain employs TRBV28 and TRBJ2-5, with 7 bases fitting TRBD2. In germline, CDR1 is MDHEN, CDR2 SYDVKM. V was pared by 3 bases and J by 2 bases, with 6 bases of the junction left unmatched. The CDR3 is 15 amino acids. This CDR3 is CASSLGGRKQETQYF. CDR3 sequence (DNA): TGTGCCAGCAGTTTGGGCGGGAGAAAACAAGAGACCCAGTACTTC.

There are many counts of this clonotype. The chain joins TRBV6-1 to TRBJ2-1; 12 nucleotides match TRBD1. Germline CDR1 is MNHNS and CDR2 is SASEGT. With V trimmed by 7 bases and J by 7 bases, 11 bases remained unmatched. This CDR3 is built from 16 residues. The CDR3 reads CASTAARDRGRNEQFF. The CDR3 nucleotides are TGTGCCAGCACCGCCGCGAGGGACAGGGGGCGAAATGAGCAGTTCTTC.

In its sample, this clonotype was seen many times. The CDR3 DNA follows: TGTGCCAGCAGCGTCCGGGACAGGAGTCACGAGCAGTACTTC. Protein product: CASSVRDRSHEQYF. The rearrangement uses TRBV7-2 and TRBJ2-7; 8 bases are shared with TRBD1. The CDR3 runs to 14 residues. CDR1 and CDR2 (germline): SGHTA, FQGNSA. Unmatched junction bases numbered 8, after V lost 5 bases and J lost 5 bases.